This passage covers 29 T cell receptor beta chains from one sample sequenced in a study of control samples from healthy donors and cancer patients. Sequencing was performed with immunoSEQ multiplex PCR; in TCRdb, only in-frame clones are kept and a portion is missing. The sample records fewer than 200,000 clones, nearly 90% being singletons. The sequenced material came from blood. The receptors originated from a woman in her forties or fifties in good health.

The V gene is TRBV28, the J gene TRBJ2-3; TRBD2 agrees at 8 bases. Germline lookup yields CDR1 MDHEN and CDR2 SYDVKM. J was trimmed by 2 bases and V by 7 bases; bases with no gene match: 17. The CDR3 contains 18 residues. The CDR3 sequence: CASIQAGARIRSTDTQYF. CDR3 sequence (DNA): TGTGCCAGCATCCAAGCGGGGGCCCGAATTCGGTCCACAGATACGCAGTATTTT.

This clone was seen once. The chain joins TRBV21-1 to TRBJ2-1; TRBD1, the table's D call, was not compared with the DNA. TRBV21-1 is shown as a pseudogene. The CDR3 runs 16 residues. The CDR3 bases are TGTGCCAGCAGCAAAGAAACAGCTATCTGCTACAATGAGCAGTTCTTC. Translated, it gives CASSKETAICYNEQFF.

This CDR3 is CASSLQGSPNEKLFF. CDR3 sequence (DNA): TGTGCCAGCAGCTTACAGGGTTCTCCTAATGAAAAACTGTTTTTT. This rearrangement joins TRBV7-3 to TRBJ1-4; D perhaps matches TRBD1 (5 bases). CDR1 SGHTA and CDR2 FQGTGA come from the germline V gene. The V end lost 2 bases, the J end lost 3 bases, and 10 bases lay between the germline ends. The CDR3 totals 15 residues. Looking up the rest from reference TRBV7-3 and TRBJ1-4 gives the full variable domain: GAGVSQTPSNKVTEKGKYVELRCDPISGHTALYWYRQSLGQGPEFLIYFQGTGAADDSGLPNDRFFAVRPEGSVSTLKIQRTERGDSAVYLCASSLQGSPNEKLFFGSGTQLSVL.

For the CDR3, the DNA is TGCGCCAGCAGCCCCCCCTCGGTAACCGGGGAGCTGTTTTTT. Encoded protein: CASSPPSVTGELFF. V gene TRBV5-1 combines with J gene TRBJ2-2; unclear D gene. Germline V gene data show CDR1 as SGHRS and CDR2 as YFSETQ. The CDR3 is 14 residues long. The V end lost 4 bases, the J end lost 5 bases, and 12 bases lay between the germline ends.

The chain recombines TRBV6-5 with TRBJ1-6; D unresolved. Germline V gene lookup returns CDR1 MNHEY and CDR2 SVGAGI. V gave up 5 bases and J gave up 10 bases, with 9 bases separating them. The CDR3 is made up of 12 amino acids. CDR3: CASSTRASPLHF. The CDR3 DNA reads TGTGCCAGCAGTACCCGGGCCTCACCCCTCCACTTT.

This chain's CDR3 is CASGGQSYGYTF. The CDR3 bases are TGTGCCAGTGGGGGACAGTCTTATGGCTACACCTTC. The chain couples TRBV19 to TRBJ1-2; TRBD1 agrees at 7 bases. This CDR3 has 12 amino acids. CDR1 is LNHDA, CDR2 SQIVND, per germline (reference sequence). After removal of 8 bases from V and 5 bases from J, the junction contained 5 bases not matched to a gene.

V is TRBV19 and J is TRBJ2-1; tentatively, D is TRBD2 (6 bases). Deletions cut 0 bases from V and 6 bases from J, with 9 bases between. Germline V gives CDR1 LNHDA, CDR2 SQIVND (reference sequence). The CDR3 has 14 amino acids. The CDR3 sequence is CASSIDRRGNEQFF. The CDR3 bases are TGTGCCAGTAGTATAGATCGGAGGGGCAATGAGCAGTTCTTC.

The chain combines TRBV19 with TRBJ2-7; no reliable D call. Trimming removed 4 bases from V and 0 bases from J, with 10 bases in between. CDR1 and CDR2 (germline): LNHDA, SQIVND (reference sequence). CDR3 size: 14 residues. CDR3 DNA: TGTGCCAGTAGTACAGAGACGAGCTCCTACGAGCAGTACTTC. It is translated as CASSTETSSYEQYF.

The CDR3 DNA reads as TGTGCCAGCAGCTTAAGAGAGGACAGGGTCTATGGCTACACCTTC. Translating it yields CASSLREDRVYGYTF. J is TRBJ1-2 and V is TRBV13, with 8 bases matching TRBD1. Germline V gene data show CDR1 as PRHDT and CDR2 as FYEKMQ (reference sequence). The J segment lost 4 bases and the V segment lost 2 bases, leaving 6 bases of the junction unmatched. The CDR3 is 15 amino acids.

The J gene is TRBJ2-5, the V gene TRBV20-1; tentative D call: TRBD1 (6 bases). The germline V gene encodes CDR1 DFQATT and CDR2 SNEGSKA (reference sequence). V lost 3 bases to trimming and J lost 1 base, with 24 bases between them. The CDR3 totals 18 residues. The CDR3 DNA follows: TGCAGTGCTAGTATTTTGGGCCAAAGTTCAGGGGCCCAAGAGACCCAGTACTTC. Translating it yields CSASILGQSSGAQETQYF.

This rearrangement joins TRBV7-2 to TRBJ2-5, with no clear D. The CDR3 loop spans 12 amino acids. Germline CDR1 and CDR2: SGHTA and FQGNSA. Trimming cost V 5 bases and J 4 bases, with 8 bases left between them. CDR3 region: CASSQSRETQYF. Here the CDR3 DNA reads TGTGCCAGCAGCCAGTCCCGAGAGACCCAGTACTTC.

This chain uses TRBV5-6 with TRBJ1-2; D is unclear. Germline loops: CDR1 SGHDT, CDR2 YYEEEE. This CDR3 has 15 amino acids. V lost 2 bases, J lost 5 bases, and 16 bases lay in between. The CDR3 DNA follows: TGTGCCAGCAGCTTTCGTGGACGGCAGGAGTATGGCTACACCTTC. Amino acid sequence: CASSFRGRQEYGYTF. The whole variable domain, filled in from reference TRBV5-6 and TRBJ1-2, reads DAGVTQSPTHLIKTRGQQVTLRCSPKSGHDTVSWYQQALGQGPQFIFQYYEEEERQRGNFPDRFSGHQFPNYSSELNVNALLLGDSALYLCASSFRGRQEYGYTFGSGTRLTVV.

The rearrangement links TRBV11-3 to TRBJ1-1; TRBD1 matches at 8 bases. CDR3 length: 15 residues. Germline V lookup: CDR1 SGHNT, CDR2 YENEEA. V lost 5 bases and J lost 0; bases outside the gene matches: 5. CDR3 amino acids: CASSRTGGVNTEAFF. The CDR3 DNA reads TGTGCCAGCAGCCGAACAGGGGGAGTGAACACTGAAGCTTTCTTT.

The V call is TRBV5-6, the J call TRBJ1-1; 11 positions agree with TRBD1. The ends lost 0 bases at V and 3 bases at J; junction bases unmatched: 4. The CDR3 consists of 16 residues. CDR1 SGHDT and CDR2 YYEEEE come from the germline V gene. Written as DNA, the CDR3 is TGTGCCAGCAGCTTGGTCGGGGGACAGGGGGACACTGAAGCTTTCTTT. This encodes CASSLVGGQGDTEAFF.

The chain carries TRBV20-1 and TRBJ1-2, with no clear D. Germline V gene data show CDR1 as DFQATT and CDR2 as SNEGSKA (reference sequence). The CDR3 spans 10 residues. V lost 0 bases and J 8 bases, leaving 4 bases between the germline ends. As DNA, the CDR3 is TGCAGTGCTAGAGATGAGGGCTACACCTTC. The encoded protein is CSARDEGYTF.

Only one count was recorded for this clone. The CDR3 DNA reads as TGTGCCAGCAGCCAAGATAGGGGCATTGGGGGGACGGGGAGCTATGGCTACACCTTC. Its protein is CASSQDRGIGGTGSYGYTF. The chain combines TRBV3-1 (or the pseudogene TRBV3-2) with TRBJ1-2; a possible D gene is TRBD1 (5 bases). Per germline, CDR1 LGHDT and CDR2 YNNKEL (reference sequence). This CDR3 is 19 amino acids long. V was trimmed by 0 bases and J by 4 bases, leaving 24 bases between them.

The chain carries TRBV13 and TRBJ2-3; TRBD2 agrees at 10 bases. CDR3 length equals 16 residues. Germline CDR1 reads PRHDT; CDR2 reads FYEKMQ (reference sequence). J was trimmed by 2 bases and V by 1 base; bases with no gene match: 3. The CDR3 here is CASSLVGLADTDTQYF. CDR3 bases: TGTGCCAGCAGCTTAGTAGGACTAGCGGACACAGATACGCAGTATTTT.

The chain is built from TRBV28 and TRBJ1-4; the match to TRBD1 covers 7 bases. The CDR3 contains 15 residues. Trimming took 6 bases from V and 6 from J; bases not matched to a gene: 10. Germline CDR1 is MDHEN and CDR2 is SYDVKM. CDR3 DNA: TGTGCCAGCAGCCCTGTGGGACAGATGGATGAAAAACTGTTTTTT. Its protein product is CASSPVGQMDEKLFF.

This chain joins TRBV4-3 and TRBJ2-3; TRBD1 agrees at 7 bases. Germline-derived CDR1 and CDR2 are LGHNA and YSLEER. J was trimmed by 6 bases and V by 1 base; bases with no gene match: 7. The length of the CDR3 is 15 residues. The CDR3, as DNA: TGCGCCAGCAGCCAAGGACAGGGCCCCCTGGATACGCAGTATTTT. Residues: CASSQGQGPLDTQYF.

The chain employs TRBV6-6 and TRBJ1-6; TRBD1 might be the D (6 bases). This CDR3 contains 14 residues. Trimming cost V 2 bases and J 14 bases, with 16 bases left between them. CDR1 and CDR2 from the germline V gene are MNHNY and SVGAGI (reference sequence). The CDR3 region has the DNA TGTGCCAGCAGTTACCAGGGCTCGAGGGGGGCCCTCCACTTT. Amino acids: CASSYQGSRGALHF.

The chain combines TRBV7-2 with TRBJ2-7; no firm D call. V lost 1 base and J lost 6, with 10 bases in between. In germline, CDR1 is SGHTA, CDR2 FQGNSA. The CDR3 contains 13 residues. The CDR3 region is CASSLVPPAEQYF. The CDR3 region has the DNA TGTGCCAGCAGCTTAGTCCCCCCCGCCGAGCAGTACTTC.

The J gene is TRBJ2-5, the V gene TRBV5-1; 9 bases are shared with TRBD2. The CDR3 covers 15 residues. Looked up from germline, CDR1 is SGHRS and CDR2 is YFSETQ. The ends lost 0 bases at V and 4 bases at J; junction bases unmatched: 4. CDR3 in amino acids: CASSLGAGGPETQYF. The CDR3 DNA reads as TGCGCCAGCAGCTTGGGTGCGGGGGGGCCAGAGACCCAGTACTTC.

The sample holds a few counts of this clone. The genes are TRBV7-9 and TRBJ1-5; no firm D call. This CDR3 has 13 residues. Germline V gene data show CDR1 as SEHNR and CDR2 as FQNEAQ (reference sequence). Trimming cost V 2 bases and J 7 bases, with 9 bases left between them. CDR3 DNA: TGTGCCAGCAGCTTACCGGGCGCGCAGCCCCAGCATTTT. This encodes CASSLPGAQPQHF.

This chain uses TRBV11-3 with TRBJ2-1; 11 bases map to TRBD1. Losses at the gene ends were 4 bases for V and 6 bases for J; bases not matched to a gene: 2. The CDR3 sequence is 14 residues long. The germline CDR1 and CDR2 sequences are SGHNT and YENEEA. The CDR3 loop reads CASSSGQGANEQFF. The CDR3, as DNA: TGTGCCAGCAGCTCAGGACAGGGGGCCAATGAGCAGTTCTTC. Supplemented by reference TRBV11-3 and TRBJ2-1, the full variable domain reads EAGVVQSPRYKIIEKKQPVAFWCNPISGHNTLYWYLQNLGQGPELLIRYENEEAVDDSQLPKDRFSAERLKGVDSTLKIQPAELGDSAVYLCASSSGQGANEQFFGPGTRLTVL.

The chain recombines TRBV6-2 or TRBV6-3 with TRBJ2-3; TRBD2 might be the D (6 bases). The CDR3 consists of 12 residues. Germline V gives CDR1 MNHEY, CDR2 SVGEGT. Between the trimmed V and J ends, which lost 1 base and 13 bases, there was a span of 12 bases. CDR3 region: CASSYFPGVEYF. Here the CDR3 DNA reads TGTGCCAGCAGTTACTTCCCGGGGGTGGAGTATTTT.

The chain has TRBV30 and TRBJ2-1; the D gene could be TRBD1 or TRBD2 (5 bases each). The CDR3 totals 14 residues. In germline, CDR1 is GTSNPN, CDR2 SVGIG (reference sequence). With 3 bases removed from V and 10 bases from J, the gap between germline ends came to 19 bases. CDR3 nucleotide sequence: TGTGCCTGGAGGACCGGGACCCTAAGTGGGGAGCAGTTCTTC. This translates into CAWRTGTLSGEQFF.

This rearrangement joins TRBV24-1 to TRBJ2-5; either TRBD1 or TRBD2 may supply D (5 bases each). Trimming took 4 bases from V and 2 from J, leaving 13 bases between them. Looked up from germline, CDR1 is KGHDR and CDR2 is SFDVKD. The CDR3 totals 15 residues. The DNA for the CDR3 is TGTGCCACCAGTGACCCCGGGACCCATCAAGAGACCCAGTACTTC. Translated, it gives CATSDPGTHQETQYF.

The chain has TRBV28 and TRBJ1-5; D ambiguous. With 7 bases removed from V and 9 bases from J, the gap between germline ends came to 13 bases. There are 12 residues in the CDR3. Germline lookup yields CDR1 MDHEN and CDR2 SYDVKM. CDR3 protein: CASKDLRGPQHF. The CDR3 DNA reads TGTGCCAGCAAGGACCTCCGTGGGCCCCAGCATTTT. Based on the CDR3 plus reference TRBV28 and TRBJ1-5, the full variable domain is DVKVTQSSRYLVKRTGEKVFLECVQDMDHENMFWYRQDPGLGLRLIYFSYDVKMKEKGDIPEGYSVSREKKERFSLILESASTNQTSMYLCASKDLRGPQHFGDGTRLSIL.

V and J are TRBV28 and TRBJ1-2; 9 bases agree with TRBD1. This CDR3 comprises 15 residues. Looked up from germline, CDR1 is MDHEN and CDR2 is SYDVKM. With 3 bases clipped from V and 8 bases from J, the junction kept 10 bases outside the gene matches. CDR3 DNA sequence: TGTGCCAGCAGTTTGAGTGTAGGGACAGGGAAGGGCTACACCTTC. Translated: CASSLSVGTGKGYTF.